A selection of T cell receptor beta chains follows, all from one sample in a study of cytomegalovirus exposure and HLA in healthy donors. Only in-frame clones appear in the TCRdb table, and some are missing; sequencing was by immunoSEQ multiplex PCR. Here the sample spans roughly 150,000 clones, roughly 70% being singletons. The sample consisted of PBMCs. The receptors shown here come from a woman younger than 30 in good health and CMV-seropositive. CDR3s include the opening cysteine and the closing phenylalanine or tryptophan. D genes are given only for firm matches. The size of a clone is reported for some rows only, either as once, few or many, or as a class for expanded clones.

V gene	J gene	clone size	D gene	CDR3 protein	CDR3 DNA
TRBV4-3	TRBJ1-4	NA	NA	CASSQGSGQASELFF	TGCGCCAGCAGCCAAGGGAGCGGGCAGGCCTCAGAACTGTTTTTT
TRBV9	TRBJ2-1	NA	NA	CASSAEGRGLIIEQFF	TGTGCCAGCAGCGCTGAAGGGAGGGGGTTGATCATTGAGCAGTTCTTC
TRBV7-2	TRBJ2-3	NA	NA	CASRTSSDTQYF	TGTGCCAGCAGAACTAGCTCAGATACGCAGTATTTT
TRBV28	TRBJ2-5	NA	TRBD1	CASSRGTGWETQYF	TGTGCCAGCAGCCGAGGGACAGGTTGGGAGACCCAGTACTTC
TRBV30	TRBJ2-5	few	TRBD2	CAWNKGLGKETQYF	TGTGCCTGGAACAAGGGACTAGGAAAAGAGACCCAGTACTTC
TRBV28	TRBJ2-3	NA	TRBD2	CASSAKRTSGGASTDTQYF	TGTGCCAGCAGTGCGAAGCGGACTAGCGGGGGGGCAAGCACAGATACGCAGTATTTT
TRBV19	TRBJ1-6	NA	NA	CASSIVADNSPLHF	TGTGCCAGTAGTATTGTGGCAGATAATTCACCCCTCCACTTT
TRBV18	TRBJ1-5	NA	NA	CASSSTPVSQPQHF	TGTGCCAGCTCAAGTACACCAGTAAGTCAGCCCCAGCATTTT
TRBV28	TRBJ2-3	NA	NA	CASRPPSGGGFRDTQYF	TGTGCCAGCAGACCGCCCTCGGGCGGGGGCTTCCGGGATACGCAGTATTTT
TRBV7-8	TRBJ1-3	few	TRBD1	CASSSEDRSGNTIYF	TGTGCCAGCAGTTCCGAGGACAGGTCTGGAAACACCATATATTTT
TRBV19	TRBJ2-2	NA	TRBD1	CATYRGNTGELFF	TGTGCCACCTACAGGGGAAACACCGGGGAGCTGTTTTTT
TRBV5-4	TRBJ1-3	NA	NA	CASSLGVSSGNTIYF	TGTGCCAGCAGCTTGGGTGTCAGCTCTGGAAACACCATATATTTT
TRBV19	TRBJ1-6	few	TRBD1	CASSGDRGASPLHF	TGTGCCAGTAGTGGGGACAGGGGGGCTTCACCCCTCCACTTT
TRBV4-1	TRBJ2-7	NA	NA	CASSQEGTGAYEQYF	TGTGCCAGCAGCCAAGAAGGTACGGGGGCCTACGAGCAGTACTTC
TRBV9	TRBJ2-5	NA	TRBD2	CASSVAGGKKETQYF	TGTGCCAGCAGCGTAGCGGGGGGGAAAAAAGAGACCCAGTACTTC
TRBV11-2	TRBJ1-1	NA	NA	CASSRGEAAFF	TGTGCCAGCAGCCGGGGGGAAGCGGCTTTCTTT
TRBV10-3	TRBJ1-5	NA	TRBD1	CAISQTGGGQPQHF	TGTGCCATCAGTCAAACAGGGGGCGGACAGCCCCAGCATTTT
TRBV29-1	TRBJ1-1	NA	NA	CSVEGRNTEAFF	TGCAGCGTTGAGGGCAGGAACACTGAAGCTTTCTTT
TRBV6-6	TRBJ1-5	NA	NA	CASSSGGSGNQPQHF	TGTGCCAGCAGTTCTGGAGGGAGTGGCAATCAGCCCCAGCATTTT
TRBV5-8	TRBJ2-5	NA	TRBD1	CASSLGPSPGGSETQYF	TGTGCCAGCAGCTTAGGACCTTCGCCAGGGGGCTCGGAGACCCAGTACTTC
TRBV18	TRBJ2-5	NA	NA	CASCQGRQETQYF	TGTGCCAGCTGCCAGGGGCGACAAGAGACCCAGTACTTC
TRBV2	TRBJ1-1	NA	NA	CASTGQGNTEAFF	TGTGCCAGCACTGGCCAGGGAAACACTGAAGCTTTCTTT
TRBV5-8	TRBJ2-5	NA	NA	CASSPGVQETQYF	TGTGCCAGCAGCCCCGGAGTCCAAGAGACCCAGTACTTC
TRBV7-2	TRBJ2-5	NA	TRBD2	CASSPGGRETQYF	TGTGCCAGCAGCCCGGGGGGGCGGGAGACCCAGTACTTC
TRBV5-7	TRBJ2-3	NA	NA	CASSWVLRDSTDTQYF	TGTGCCAGCAGCTGGGTCCTCAGGGATAGCACAGATACGCAGTATTTT
TRBV5-6	TRBJ2-1	NA	TRBD2	CASSLPTSGGDNEQFF	TGTGCCAGCAGCTTGCCAACTAGCGGGGGAGACAATGAGCAGTTCTTC
TRBV7-3	TRBJ2-1	NA	TRBD2	CASSPGTSGRDEQFF	TGTGCCAGCAGCCCAGGGACTAGCGGAAGGGATGAGCAGTTCTTC
TRBV7-3	TRBJ1-2	NA	NA	CASSLGGNYGYTF	TGTGCCAGCAGCTTAGGGGGGAACTATGGCTACACCTTC
TRBV4-3	TRBJ1-2	NA	TRBD1	CASSQGTGDTYGYTF	TGCGCCAGCAGCCAAGGGACAGGGGATACCTATGGCTACACCTTC